The entry that follows covers one TCR beta chain sequence. This sample was taken from a study of blood T cell repertoires in COVID-19. Study summary: Whether acute or convalescent, the COVID-19 samples came from the United States, Italy and Spain. Sources were T cells, B-cell-depleted T cells, or PBMCs; the material itself was cDNA or gDNA.

Original processing methods: Reference gene primers were amplified, and this amplification served to estimate nucleated cell counts. TCRdb's table, derived via immunoSEQ multiplex PCR, lists solely in-frame clones and lacks some. V and J calls and clone size are given by that table; D and trimming were obtained from the DNA. The sample has roughly 140,000 clones; 84% are singletons. Germline-derived CDR1 and CDR2 are SGHNT and YENEEA. This CDR3 has 16 residues. The V gene end was trimmed by 5 bases and the J gene end by 0 bases; junction bases not matched to a gene: 10. The chain carries TRBV11-3 and TRBJ2-7; 7 nucleotides agree with TRBD2. The receptor was derived from a human donor in a cohort sampled during active COVID-19. Specimen: peripheral blood. CDR3 region: CASSPRLRGGSYEQYF. In nucleotides, the CDR3 is TGTGCCAGCAGCCCCCGACTTCGCGGGGGCTCCTACGAGCAGTACTTC.